This TCR beta chain was identified during a study of T cell repertoires in cytomegalovirus infection. Study-level points and caveats: Dominating the ex vivo response were TCR beta clonotypes that were CMV-specific and HLA-C-restricted.

TCRdb processed the reads anew with MiXCR; each CDR3 protein has one entry. In the table there are about 740,000 distinct CDR3 sequences, under 40% of which are singletons. Concerning this clonotype itself: Antigen: not known.

The germline V gene has CDR1 MDHEN and CDR2 SYDVKM. V gave up 3 bases and J gave up 11 bases, with 11 bases separating them. This CDR3 is built from 11 residues. Sequencing was performed on PBMCs. This chain links TRBV28 with TRBJ2-7, with D possibly being TRBD1 (6 bases). The sequence derives from a human donor in good health (CMV status not recorded). Some clones in this sample may be carry-over from other donors' samples. The CDR3 DNA reads TGTGCCAGCAGTTTCTTAGGGGGAAAGTACTTC. Encoded protein: CASSFLGGKYF.